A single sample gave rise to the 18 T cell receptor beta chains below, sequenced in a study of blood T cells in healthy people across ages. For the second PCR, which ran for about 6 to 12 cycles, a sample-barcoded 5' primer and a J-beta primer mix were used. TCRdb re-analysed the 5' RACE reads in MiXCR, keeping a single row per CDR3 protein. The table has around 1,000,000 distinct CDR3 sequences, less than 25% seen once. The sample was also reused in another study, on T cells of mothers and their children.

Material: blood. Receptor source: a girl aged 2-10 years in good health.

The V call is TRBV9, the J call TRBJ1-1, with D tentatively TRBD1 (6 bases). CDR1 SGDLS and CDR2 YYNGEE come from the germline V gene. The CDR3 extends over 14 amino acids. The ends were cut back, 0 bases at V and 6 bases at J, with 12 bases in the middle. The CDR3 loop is CASSVGGGGAEAFF. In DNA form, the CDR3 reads TGTGCCAGCAGCGTAGGAGGGGGGGGCGCTGAAGCTTTCTTT.

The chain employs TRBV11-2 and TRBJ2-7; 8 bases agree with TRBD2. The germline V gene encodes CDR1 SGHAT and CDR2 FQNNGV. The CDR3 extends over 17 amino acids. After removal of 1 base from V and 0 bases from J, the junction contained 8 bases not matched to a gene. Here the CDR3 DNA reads TGTGCCAGCAGCTTAGGTTCCAGCGGGGGCTACTCCTACGAGCAGTACTTC. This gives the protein CASSLGSSGGYSYEQYF.

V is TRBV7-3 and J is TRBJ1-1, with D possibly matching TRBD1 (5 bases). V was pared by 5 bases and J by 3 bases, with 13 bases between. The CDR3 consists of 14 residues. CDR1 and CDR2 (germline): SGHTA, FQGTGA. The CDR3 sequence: CASSPLSGDTEAFF. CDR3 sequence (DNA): TGTGCCAGCAGCCCGCTATCGGGGGACACTGAAGCTTTCTTT.

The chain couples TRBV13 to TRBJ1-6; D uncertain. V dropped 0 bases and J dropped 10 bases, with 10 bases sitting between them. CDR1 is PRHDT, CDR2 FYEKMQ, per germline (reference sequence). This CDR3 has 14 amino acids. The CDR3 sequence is CASSLGRSGSPLHF. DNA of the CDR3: TGTGCCAGCAGCTTAGGTCGGTCGGGGTCACCCCTCCACTTT. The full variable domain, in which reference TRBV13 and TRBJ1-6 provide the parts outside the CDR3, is AAGVIQSPRHLIKEKRETATLKCYPIPRHDTVYWYQQGPGQDPQFLISFYEKMQSDKGSIPDRFSAQQFSDYHSELNMSSLELGDSALYFCASSLGRSGSPLHFGNGTRLTVT.

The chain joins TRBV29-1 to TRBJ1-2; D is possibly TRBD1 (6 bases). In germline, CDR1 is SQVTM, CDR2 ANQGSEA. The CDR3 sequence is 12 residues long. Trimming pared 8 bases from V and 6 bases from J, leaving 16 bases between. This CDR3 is CSPREGENGYTF. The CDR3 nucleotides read TGCAGCCCACGAGAGGGGGAGAATGGCTACACCTTC.

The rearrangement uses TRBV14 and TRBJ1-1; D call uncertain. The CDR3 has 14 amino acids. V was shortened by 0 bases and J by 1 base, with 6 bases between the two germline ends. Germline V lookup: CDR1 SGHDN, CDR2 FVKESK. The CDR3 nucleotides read TGTGCCAGCAGCCAAGAGCACCGGAACACTGAAGCTTTCTTT. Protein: CASSQEHRNTEAFF.

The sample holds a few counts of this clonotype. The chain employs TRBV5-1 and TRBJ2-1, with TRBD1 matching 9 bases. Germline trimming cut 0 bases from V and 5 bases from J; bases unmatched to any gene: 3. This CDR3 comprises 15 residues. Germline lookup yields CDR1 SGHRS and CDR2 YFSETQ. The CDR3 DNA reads TGCGCCAGCAGCTTGGCCGGGACAGGGAACAATGAGCAGTTCTTC. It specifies CASSLAGTGNNEQFF.

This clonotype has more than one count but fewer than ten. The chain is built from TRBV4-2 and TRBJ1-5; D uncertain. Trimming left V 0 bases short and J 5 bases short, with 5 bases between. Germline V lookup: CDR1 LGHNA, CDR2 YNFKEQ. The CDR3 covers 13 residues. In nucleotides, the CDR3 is TGTGCCAGCAGCCAAGATCGGCATCAGCCCCAGCATTTT. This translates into CASSQDRHQPQHF.

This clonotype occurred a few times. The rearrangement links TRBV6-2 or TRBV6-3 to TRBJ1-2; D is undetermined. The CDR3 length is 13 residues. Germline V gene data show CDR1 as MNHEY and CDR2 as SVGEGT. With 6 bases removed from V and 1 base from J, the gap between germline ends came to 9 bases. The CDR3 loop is CASSPQDNYGYTF. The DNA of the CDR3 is TGTGCCAGCAGCCCCCAGGATAACTATGGCTACACCTTC.

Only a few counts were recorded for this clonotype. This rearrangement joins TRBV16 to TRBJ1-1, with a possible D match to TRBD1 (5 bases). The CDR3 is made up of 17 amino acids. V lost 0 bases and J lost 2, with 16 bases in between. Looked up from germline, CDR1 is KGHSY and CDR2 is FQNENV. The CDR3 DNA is TGTGCCAGCAGCCAATCGGATAGGGGCCTTTCAAACACTGAAGCTTTCTTT. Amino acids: CASSQSDRGLSNTEAFF. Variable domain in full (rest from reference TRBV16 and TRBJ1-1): GEEVAQTPKHLVRGEGQKAKLYCAPIKGHSYVFWYQQVLKNEFKFLISFQNENVFDETGMPKERFSAKCLPNSPCSLEIQATKLEDSAVYFCASSQSDRGLSNTEAFFGQGTRLTVV.

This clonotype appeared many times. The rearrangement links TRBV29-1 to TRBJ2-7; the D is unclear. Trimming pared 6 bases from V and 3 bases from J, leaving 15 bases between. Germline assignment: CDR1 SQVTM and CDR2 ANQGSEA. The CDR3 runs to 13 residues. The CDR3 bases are TGCAGCGTCCCCGGCGGCGCCGACTACGAGCAGTACTTC. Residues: CSVPGGADYEQYF.

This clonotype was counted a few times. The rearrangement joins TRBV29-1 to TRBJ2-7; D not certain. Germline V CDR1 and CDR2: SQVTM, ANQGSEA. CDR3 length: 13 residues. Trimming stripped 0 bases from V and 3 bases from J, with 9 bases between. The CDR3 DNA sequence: TGCAGCGTTGAAGAATCAGCCGACTACGAGCAGTACTTC. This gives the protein CSVEESADYEQYF.

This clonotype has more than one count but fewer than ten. The CDR3 loop reads CSAANLGQDGNEQFF. DNA for the CDR3: TGCAGCGCGGCCAATCTGGGACAGGATGGGAATGAGCAGTTCTTC. The chain couples TRBV29-1 to TRBJ2-5; 8 nucleotides line up with TRBD1. The DNA end is more similar to TRBJ2-1, so the J call may be wrong. The germline CDR1 and CDR2 sequences are SQVTM and ANQGSEA. The CDR3 is 15 amino acids.

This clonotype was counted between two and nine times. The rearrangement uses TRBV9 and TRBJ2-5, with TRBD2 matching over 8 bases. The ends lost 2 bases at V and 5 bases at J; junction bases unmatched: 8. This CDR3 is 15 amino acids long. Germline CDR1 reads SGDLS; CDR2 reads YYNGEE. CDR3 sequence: CASSVQRESWETQYF. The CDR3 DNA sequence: TGTGCCAGCAGCGTCCAGCGGGAGAGTTGGGAGACCCAGTACTTC. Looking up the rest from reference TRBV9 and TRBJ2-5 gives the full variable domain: DSGVTQTPKHLITATGQRVTLRCSPRSGDLSVYWYQQSLDQGLQFLIQYYNGEERAKGNILERFSAQQFPDLHSELNLSSLELGDSALYFCASSVQRESWETQYFGPGTRLLVL.

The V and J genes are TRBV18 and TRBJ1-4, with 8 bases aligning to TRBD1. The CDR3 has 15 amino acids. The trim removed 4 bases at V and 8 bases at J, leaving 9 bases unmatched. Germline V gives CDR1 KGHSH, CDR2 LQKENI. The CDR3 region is CASSRGTGYEEKLFF. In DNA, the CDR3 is TGTGCCAGCTCACGAGGGACAGGATACGAGGAAAAACTGTTTTTT.

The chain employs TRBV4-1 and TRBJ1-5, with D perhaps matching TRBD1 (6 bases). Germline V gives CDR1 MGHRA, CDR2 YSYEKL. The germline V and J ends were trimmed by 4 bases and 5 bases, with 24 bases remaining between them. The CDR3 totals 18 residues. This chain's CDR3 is CASSPIPNRDSLYQPQHF. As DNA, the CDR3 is TGCGCCAGCAGCCCAATACCAAACAGGGATAGTTTGTATCAGCCCCAGCATTTT.

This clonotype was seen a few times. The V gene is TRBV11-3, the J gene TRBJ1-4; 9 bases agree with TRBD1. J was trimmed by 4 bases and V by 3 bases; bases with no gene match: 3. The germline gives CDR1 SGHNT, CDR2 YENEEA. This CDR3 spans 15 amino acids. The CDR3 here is CASSFGTGINEKLFF. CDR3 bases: TGTGCCAGCAGCTTTGGGACAGGGATTAATGAAAAACTGTTTTTT.

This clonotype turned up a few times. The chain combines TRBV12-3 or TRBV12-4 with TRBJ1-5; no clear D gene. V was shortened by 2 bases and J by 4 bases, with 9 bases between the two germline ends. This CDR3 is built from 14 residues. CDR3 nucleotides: TGTGCCAGCAGTTTACCCCCGAAAAATCAGCCCCAGCATTTT. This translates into CASSLPPKNQPQHF.